The subject of this entry is one T cell receptor (beta chain). Its matching antigen is unknown. The assay was immunoSEQ multiplex PCR, and TCRdb's table has in-frame clones only and misses some. This sample has about 110,000 clones; 81% occur once, and the top ten carry 4% to 5%. The data derive from a study of T cell responses to AZD1222 COVID-19 vaccine. Whole-study context: Second-dose groups at about 4 or about 12 weeks were pooled.

Germline V lookup: CDR1 LNHNV, CDR2 YYDKDF (reference sequence). V trimming: 5 bases; J trimming: 4 bases; junction bases outside the gene matches: 19. The CDR3 has 18 residues. Study-wide results and caveats: Only a handful of AZD1222 recipients, several in all, had baseline seropositivity. Spike-spanning, vaccine-associated CD4 TCRs were dominant at 160-218 and 743-854. Targeting of unmutated variant regions was reportedly seen in nearly half of spike-specific TCRs.

The chain combines TRBV15 with TRBJ2-7, with 8 bases aligning to TRBD1. This specimen consisted of peripheral blood, obtained on day 0 of AZD1222 vaccination. This clonotype originated in an adult in good health. CDR3: CATSGTLLNRQGLYEQYF. The CDR3 DNA is TGTGCCACCAGCGGAACCTTACTTAACCGACAGGGGTTGTACGAGCAGTACTTC.